Described below is a single T cell receptor beta chain sequence and its context. Reasons for excluding patients were uncontrolled infection, other autoimmune disease, pregnancy or lactation. The diagnostic basis comprised clinical symptoms, serum thyroxine and TRAb, thyroid ultrasound and orbital computed tomography. This sample was included in a study of T cells in Graves' hyperthyroidism and ophthalmopathy. The V gene's germline CDR1 is SGDLS and CDR2 YYNGEE. The CDR3 runs to 15 residues. V lost 4 bases and J lost 0; bases outside the gene matches: 5. TCR beta CDR3 regions were amplified from RNA. The TCR CDR3 first-round RT-PCR relied on the HTBI primer set. In TCRdb, the multiplex PCR reads were re-called with MiXCR into one record per CDR3 protein. The table has roughly 380,000 distinct CDR3 sequences, about an eighth seen once.

The receptor was derived from a woman aged 18-29 years with Graves' hyperthyroidism. Sequenced input: blood. V gene TRBV9 combines with J gene TRBJ2-5, with TRBD1 matching over 8 bases. The CDR3 is CASSTRTGYQETQYF. The CDR3 nucleotides read TGTGCCAGCAGCACTCGGACAGGGTACCAAGAGACCCAGTACTTC.